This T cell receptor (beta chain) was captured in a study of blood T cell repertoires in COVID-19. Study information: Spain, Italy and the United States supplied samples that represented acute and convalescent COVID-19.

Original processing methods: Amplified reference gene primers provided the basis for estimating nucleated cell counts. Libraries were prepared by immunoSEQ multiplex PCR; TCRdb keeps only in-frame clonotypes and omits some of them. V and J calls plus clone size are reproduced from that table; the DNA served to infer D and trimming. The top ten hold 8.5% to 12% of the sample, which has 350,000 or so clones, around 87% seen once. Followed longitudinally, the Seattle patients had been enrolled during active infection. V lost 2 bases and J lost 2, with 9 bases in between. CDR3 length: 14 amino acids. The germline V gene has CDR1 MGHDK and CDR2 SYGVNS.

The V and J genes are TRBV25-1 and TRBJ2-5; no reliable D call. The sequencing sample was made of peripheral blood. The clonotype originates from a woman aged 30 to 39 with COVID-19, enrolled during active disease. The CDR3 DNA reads TGTGCCAGCAGTGAAGGCCAGATTCAAGAGACCCAGTACTTC. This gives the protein CASSEGQIQETQYF.